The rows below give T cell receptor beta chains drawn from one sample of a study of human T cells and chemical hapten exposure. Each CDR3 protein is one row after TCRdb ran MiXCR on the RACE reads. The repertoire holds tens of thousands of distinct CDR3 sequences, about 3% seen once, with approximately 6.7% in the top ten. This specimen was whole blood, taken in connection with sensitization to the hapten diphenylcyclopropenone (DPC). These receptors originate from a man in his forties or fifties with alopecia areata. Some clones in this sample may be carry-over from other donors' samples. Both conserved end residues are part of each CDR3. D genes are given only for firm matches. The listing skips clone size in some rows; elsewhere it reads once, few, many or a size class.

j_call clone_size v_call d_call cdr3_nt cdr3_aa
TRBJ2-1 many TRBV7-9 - TGTGCCAGCAGCCCAGCACGCCAGGAGCAGTTCTTC CASSPARQEQFF
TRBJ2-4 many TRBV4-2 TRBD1 TGTGCCAGCAGCCACAGACAGGGGGCACCGGACAGTTTAGTCAAAAACATTCAGTACTTC CASSHRQGAPDSLVKNIQYF
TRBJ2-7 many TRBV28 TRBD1 TGTGCCGTCAAGGACAGGTTAATCCACGAGCAGTACTTC CAVKDRLIHEQYF
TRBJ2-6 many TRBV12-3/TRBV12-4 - TGTGCCAGCAGACTAGACAGTTCTGGGGCCAACGTCCTGACTTTC CASRLDSSGANVLTF
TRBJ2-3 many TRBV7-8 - TGTGCCAGCATACCTCTAGCGTTTACTAGCACAGATACGCAGTATTTT CASIPLAFTSTDTQYF
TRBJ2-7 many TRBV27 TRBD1 TGTGCCAGCAGATGGACAGGGCAGACCTACGAGCAGTACTTC CASRWTGQTYEQYF
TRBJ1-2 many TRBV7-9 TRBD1 TGTGCCAGCAGCTTAGGGACAGGGGGCTATGGCTACACCTTC CASSLGTGGYGYTF
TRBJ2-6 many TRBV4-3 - TGCGCCAGCAGCCAAGATCTGCCGTGGGGCTCTGGGGCCAACGTCCTGACTTTC CASSQDLPWGSGANVLTF
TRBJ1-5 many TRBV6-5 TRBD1 TGTGCCAGCAGTGCTCGACAGGGTCCCTCTTGGCCCCAGCATTTT CASSARQGPSWPQHF
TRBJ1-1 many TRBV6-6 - TGTGCCAGCAGTTACTCTCGAGGACACAAGAACACTGAAGCTTTCTTT CASSYSRGHKNTEAFF
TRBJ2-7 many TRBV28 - TGTGCCAGCAGGGGCATCAGGAGCTCCTACGAGCAGTACTTC CASRGIRSSYEQYF
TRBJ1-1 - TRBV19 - TGTGCCAGTAGTCACCCAACGGGGAGGACTGAAGCTTTCTTT CASSHPTGRTEAFF